A selection of T cell receptor beta chains follows, all from one sample in a study of blood T cell repertoires in COVID-19. Sequenced by immunoSEQ multiplex PCR; TCRdb stores in-frame clones only, minus some. The sample comprises over 90,000 clones, approximately 88% of which are singletons, and approximately 3.6% rests with the top ten. What was sequenced was peripheral blood. Receptors originate from a woman aged 55-70 years with acute or convalescent COVID-19. The CDR3 runs from the conserved cysteine through the conserved F or W. The D gene is left open where the match is weak. Part of the rows lack a size; the others show once, few, many or a class for expanded clones.

clone_size d_call j_call v_call cdr3_aa cdr3_nt
NA TRBD1 TRBJ1-2 TRBV10-3 CAIRTGGKKGYTF TGTGCCATCAGGACAGGGGGGAAGAAAGGCTACACCTTC
NA NA TRBJ1-1 TRBV12-3/TRBV12-4 CASSLNRGTEAFF TGTGCCAGCAGCCTGAACCGGGGCACTGAAGCTTTCTTT
NA NA TRBJ2-6 TRBV11-3 CASSPGGGKAPGANVLTF TGTGCCAGCAGCCCGGGCGGAGGGAAGGCCCCTGGGGCCAACGTCCTGACTTTC
NA NA TRBJ2-7 TRBV14 CASSRLSYEQYF TGTGCCAGCAGCCGTTTGTCGTACGAGCAGTACTTC
few NA TRBJ1-1 TRBV4-1 CASSSQRSTEAFF TGCGCCAGCAGCTCCCAGAGGAGCACTGAAGCTTTCTTT
NA TRBD2 TRBJ2-3 TRBV12-3/TRBV12-4 CASTAGATDTQYF TGTGCCAGCACAGCGGGAGCCACAGATACGCAGTATTTT
NA TRBD2 TRBJ2-1 TRBV4-1 CASSLLTSSINEQFF TGCGCCAGCAGCCTCCTGACTAGCTCCATCAATGAGCAGTTCTTC
NA TRBD1 TRBJ1-1 TRBV5-1 CASSLAGPGTGTEAFF TGCGCCAGCAGCTTGGCCGGTCCCGGGACAGGGACTGAAGCTTTCTTT
NA NA TRBJ1-1 TRBV3-1/TRBV3-2 CASSQVFTGEVEAFF TGTGCCAGCAGCCAAGTATTTACAGGTGAGGTTGAAGCTTTCTTT
NA NA TRBJ2-4 TRBV7-2 CASSITGLLNIQYF TGTGCCAGCAGCATTACAGGGTTATTAAACATTCAGTACTTC
NA NA TRBJ1-3 TRBV3-1/TRBV3-2 CASSQGQAGNTIYF TGTGCCAGCAGCCAAGGCCAGGCAGGGAACACCATATATTTT